This TCR beta chain was captured by sequencing in a study of blood T cell repertoires in COVID-19. Study background: Acute and convalescent COVID-19 specimens originated in the United States, Italy and Spain. PBMCs, B-cell-depleted T cells, or T cells provided the cDNA or gDNA that made up the material.

In the original processing: Using reference gene primer amplification, nucleated cell counts were estimated. Profiling relied on immunoSEQ multiplex PCR, and the TCRdb table lists in-frame clones only, not all of them. From that table come the V and J calls and clone size; the DNA was used to work out D and trimming. The sample consists of about 70,000 clones, more than 70% of them appearing once. This receptor was obtained from a human donor in a cohort sampled during active COVID-19. The specimen sequenced was peripheral blood.

CDR3 residues: CASSMAPRQGLGNTEAFF. CDR3 coding DNA: TGTGCCAGTAGTATGGCCCCCCGACAGGGGCTGGGGAACACTGAAGCTTTCTTT. This chain links TRBV19 with TRBJ1-1, with 8 bases matching TRBD1. Trimming took 3 bases from V and 1 from J; bases not matched to a gene: 13. Germline CDR1 reads LNHDA; CDR2 reads SQIVND (reference sequence). This CDR3 is 18 amino acids long.